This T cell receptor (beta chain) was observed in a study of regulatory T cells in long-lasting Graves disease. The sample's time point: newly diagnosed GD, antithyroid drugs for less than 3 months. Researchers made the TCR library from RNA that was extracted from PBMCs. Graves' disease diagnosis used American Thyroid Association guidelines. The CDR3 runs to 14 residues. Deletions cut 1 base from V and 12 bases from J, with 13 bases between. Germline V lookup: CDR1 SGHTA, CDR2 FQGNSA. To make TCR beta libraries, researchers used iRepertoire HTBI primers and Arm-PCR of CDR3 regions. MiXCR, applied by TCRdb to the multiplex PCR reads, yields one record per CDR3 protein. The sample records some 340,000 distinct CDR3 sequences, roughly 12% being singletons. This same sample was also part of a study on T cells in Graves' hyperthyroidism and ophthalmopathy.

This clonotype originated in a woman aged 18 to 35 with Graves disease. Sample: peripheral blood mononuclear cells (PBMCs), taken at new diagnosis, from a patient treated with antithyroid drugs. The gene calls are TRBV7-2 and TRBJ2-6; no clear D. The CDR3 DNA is TGTGCCAGCAGCTTAGGGATTACTGGGCTCGTCCTGACTTTC. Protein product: CASSLGITGLVLTF.